The T cell receptor beta chain described here comes from a study of human T cells and chemical hapten exposure (dated by TCRdb to the early 2020s). In the study overall: For sensitization, 2% DPC in acetone was applied to a roughly 2 cm by roughly 2 cm area of upper inner arm skin. For TCR sequencing, blood came from twenty-nine alopecia patients at anywhere from one to four time points (pre-sensitization, 2, 6 and 24 weeks). Libraries were pooled for sequencing, and variation in per-sample TCR yields was attributed mainly to small differences in library volumes within the pool. The study tracked peripheral blood TCR repertoire changes in vivo during primary and secondary sensitization to the hapten diphenylcyclopropenone (DPC) in alopecia patients. Weekly therapeutic DPC doses were additionally applied to the scalp of patients throughout the roughly 23-week study period. Blood was sampled from patients pre-sensitization (week 0) and at 2, 6 and about 24 weeks after DPC sensitization. The mostly female patient cohort included alopecia areata with under or over 50% scalp involvement, alopecia totalis and alopecia universalis. Patch testing was done on the upper back using Finn chambers containing 0.01% DPC, and results were scored after 6 days according to International Contact Dermatitis Research Group standards.

Libraries were prepared through RACE. Sequencing relied on a NextSeq 500. During library preparation, unique molecular identifiers were attached to individual cDNA molecules so that TCRs could be counted in a quantitative, reproducible way. For every blood RNA sample, sequencing covered both the TCR alpha and TCR beta chains. On the authors' methods: A median of about 87,000 TCRs per sample was observed, with a range of about 23,224 to 690,600. The Decombinator software suite was used to annotate V, J and CDR3 in the TCR reads. To make PS versus PT1 abundance plots, every sample was subsampled to the same number of TCRs (28,000). Expanded TCRs were defined as absent before sensitization and observed at least eight times at the 2-week time point. The public reads were reanalyzed by TCRdb: fastp trimming at Q25, MiXCR alignment, in-frame beta chains only. Rows are combined by CDR3 protein, so each entry shows the most common genes and DNA. The V and J calls, along with clone size, are taken from TCRdb and not from the paper's own processing. In all, the sample holds about 340,000 distinct CDR3 sequences, and around 7% of those were seen once. The top ten clones comprise 8% to 9% of the sample.

This clonotype came up many times. Its antigen is still unknown. No much larger clone is present one base from it, and per-base qualities are unavailable. Taken from cysteine to phenylalanine, the CDR3 has 12 residues. CDR3 DNA only is kept here, 36 bases in frame from base 1. Reading the germline V gene (reference sequence) gives CDR1 LGHDT and CDR2 YNNKEL. V was cut back by 1 base and J by 8 bases, leaving a gap of 8 bases between them. The time point label here, explained by the study, means: patch test 1, 2 weeks after DPC sensitization. The intended sense of this specimen's treatment or condition label: therapeutic diphenylcyclopropenone sensitization with weekly scalp DPC. At every patch-test visit, the blood draw took place before the patch test was put on. Patients were considered eligible if aged 18 to 70, diagnosed with alopecia and deemed suitable for DPC therapy, and patients were excluded if pregnant. Total RNA was extracted from unfractionated whole blood collected in Tempus Blood RNA tubes.

The study at large found these results: Compared with pre-sensitization or healthy control sets, expanded TCRs formed significantly more large CDR3 similarity clusters, which is consistent with antigen-driven responses. Because every patient had alopecia, a presumed autoimmune disease, the patients' immune response might differ from that of healthy individuals. DPC sensitization did not change the number of TCRs with a frequency above 1 in 1000, and there was no evidence of changes in global repertoire structure. The number of PT1 expanded TCRs positively correlated with patch test score, significant at thresholds 8, 16 and 32 but not 4. Repeated subsampling changed both the strength of the expansion versus patch-test correlation and the threshold at which the correlation became significant.

Here the chain combines TRBV3-1 and TRBJ1-2; no D gene is confidently identified. The sequencing here drew on whole blood, taken in connection with sensitization to the hapten diphenylcyclopropenone (DPC). The TCR comes from a woman aged 18-29 years with alopecia areata. Some clones in this sample may be carry-over from other donors' samples. CDR3 region: CASSQASRGYTF. In nucleotide form, the sequence is TGTGCCAGCAGCCAAGCATCAAGAGGCTACACCTTC. Reference TRBV3-1 and TRBJ1-2 genes cover what lies past the CDR3, so the full variable domain is DTAVSQTPKYLVTQMGNDKSIKCEQNLGHDTMYWYKQDSKKFLKIMFSYNNKELIINETVPNRFSPKSPDKAHLNLHINSLELGDSAVYFCASSQASRGYTFGSGTRLTVV.